These 13 T cell receptor beta chains came from one sample sequenced in a study of blood T cell repertoires in COVID-19. Sequenced by immunoSEQ multiplex PCR; TCRdb stores in-frame clones only, minus some. The table lists some 180,000 clones, roughly 90% of them singletons. Sequencing used peripheral blood. The receptors originated from a man aged 50-60 years with acute or convalescent COVID-19.

This clone came up a few times. The CDR3 here is CASSYSSARTSSPLHF. The CDR3 DNA follows: TGTGCCAGCAGTTACTCGAGCGCCAGGACTTCTTCACCCCTCCACTTT. The chain recombines TRBV6-5 with TRBJ1-6, with D hard to call. The length of the CDR3 is 16 residues. V was cut by 0 bases and J by 9 bases, with 15 bases left in between. From germline, CDR1 is MNHEY and CDR2 SVGAGI.

This chain links TRBV7-9 with TRBJ1-4, with 9 bases fitting TRBD1. The CDR3 length is 15 residues. Germline V gene sequence: CDR1 SEHNR, CDR2 FQNEAQ (reference sequence). The trim removed 5 bases at V and 8 bases at J, leaving 9 bases unmatched. CDR3 in DNA: TGTGCCAGCAGCCTCGGACAGGGGCCGGGGGAAAAACTGTTTTTT. Encoded protein: CASSLGQGPGEKLFF.

This sequence joins TRBV4-2 and TRBJ2-1; D is perhaps TRBD2 (5 bases). The V and J ends lost 4 bases and 0 bases respectively, with 22 bases between them. The length of the CDR3 is 19 residues. CDR1 and CDR2 from the germline V gene are LGHNA and YNFKEQ. CDR3 nucleotides: TGTGCCAGCAGCCCCTCAAGCGGTCTACCGCTGAGCTCCTACAATGAGCAGTTCTTC. It encodes CASSPSSGLPLSSYNEQFF.

This chain uses TRBV7-2 with TRBJ2-1; D unresolved. CDR1 is SGHTA, CDR2 FQGNSA, per germline. There are 12 residues in the CDR3. Trimming took 5 bases from V and 8 from J, leaving 10 bases between them. The CDR3 coding sequence is TGTGCCAGCAGCCCAGACTCCTATGAGCAGTTCTTC. This encodes CASSPDSYEQFF. The full variable domain, with the rest looked up from reference TRBV7-2 and TRBJ2-1, is GAGVSQSPSNKVTEKGKDVELRCDPISGHTALYWYRQSLGQGLEFLIYFQGNSAPDKSGLPSDRFSAERTGGSVSTLTIQRTQQEDSAVYLCASSPDSYEQFFGPGTRLTVL.

The chain has TRBV28 and TRBJ2-7; the D gene is possibly TRBD2 (5 bases). Trimming removed 2 bases from V and 4 bases from J, with 15 bases in between. CDR1 is MDHEN and CDR2 is SYDVKM in the germline V gene. The length of the CDR3 is 15 residues. The CDR3 is CASSLGGDGKYEQYV. The CDR3, as DNA: TGTGCCAGCAGTTTAGGAGGAGACGGCAAATACGAGCAGTACGTC.

The V call is TRBV30, the J call TRBJ2-5; the match to TRBD2 covers 13 bases. Germline trimming cut 3 bases from V and 3 bases from J; bases unmatched to any gene: 4. CDR3 size: 15 residues. CDR1 and CDR2 (germline): GTSNPN, SVGIG (reference sequence). CDR3 coding DNA: TGTGCCTGGAGGCTAGGACTAGCGGGAGAAGAGACCCAGTACTTC. Its protein is CAWRLGLAGEETQYF.

CDR3 loop: CASSLLWSGKGNEKLFF. CDR3 sequence (DNA): TGTGCCAGCAGTTTACTCTGGTCAGGGAAGGGGAATGAAAAACTGTTTTTT. The chain is built from TRBV28 and TRBJ1-4; D is possibly TRBD1 (5 bases). The CDR3 loop spans 17 amino acids. V was pared by 2 bases and J by 5 bases, with 18 bases between. Looked up from germline, CDR1 is MDHEN and CDR2 is SYDVKM. The whole variable domain, remainder taken from reference TRBV28 and TRBJ1-4, is DVKVTQSSRYLVKRTGEKVFLECVQDMDHENMFWYRQDPGLGLRLIYFSYDVKMKEKGDIPEGYSVSREKKERFSLILESASTNQTSMYLCASSLLWSGKGNEKLFFGSGTQLSVL.

V gene TRBV20-1 combines with J gene TRBJ2-3; 8 bases agree with TRBD2. Germline assignment: CDR1 DFQATT and CDR2 SNEGSKA (reference sequence). The V gene end was trimmed by 3 bases and the J gene end by 1 base; junction bases not matched to a gene: 6. The CDR3 has 15 residues. For the CDR3, the DNA is TGCAGTGCTAGTAATCTCGGGGGGGGCACAGATACGCAGTATTTT. Protein: CSASNLGGGTDTQYF.

In the case of this clone: One end of the junction does not line up with germline, which may come from a read error. The V gene is TRBV9, the J gene TRBJ1-2; 12 positions agree with TRBD1. CDR3 size: 15 residues. Germline V gene sequence: CDR1 SGDLS, CDR2 YYNGEE. The CDR3 reads CASRVGTGGDYGYTF. CDR3 DNA sequence: TGTGCCAGCAGGGTAGGGACAGGGGGCGATTATGGCTACACCTTC.

This chain joins TRBV7-2 and TRBJ1-3; D is possibly TRBD1 (5 bases). The CDR3 loop spans 16 amino acids. Germline V gene sequence: CDR1 SGHTA, CDR2 FQGNSA. The ends were cut back, 2 bases at V and 4 bases at J, with 15 bases in the middle. This chain's CDR3 is CASSLYSGRAGNTIYF. For the CDR3, the DNA is TGTGCCAGCAGCTTATATTCAGGGAGGGCAGGAAACACCATATATTTT.

J is TRBJ2-3 and V is TRBV12-3 or TRBV12-4, with D maybe TRBD2 (5 bases). The CDR3 loop spans 13 amino acids. The V gene lost 5 bases and the J gene lost 4 bases, with 10 bases spanning the gap. As DNA, the CDR3 is TGTGCCAGCAGTGGACTCACGGCAGATACGCAGTATTTT. Translated: CASSGLTADTQYF.

This chain uses TRBV24-1 with TRBJ2-2; TRBD2 agrees at 8 bases. The germline V gene has CDR1 KGHDR and CDR2 SFDVKD. There are 17 residues in the CDR3. The trim removed 0 bases at V and 4 bases at J, leaving 6 bases unmatched. In DNA, the CDR3 is TGTGCCACCAGTGATTTGCGAGCGGGGGAACTCACCGGGGAGCTGTTTTTT. This encodes CATSDLRAGELTGELFF.

This clone was picked up one time. The chain carries TRBV27 and TRBJ1-5; 7 bases are shared with TRBD1. Germline CDR1 is MNHEY and CDR2 is SMNVEV (reference sequence). CDR3 length equals 15 residues. V was clipped by 4 bases and J by 4 bases; unmatched bases: 7. CDR3 protein: CASSSVPGGNQPQHF. The CDR3 region has the DNA TGTGCCAGCAGTTCCGTGCCAGGGGGTAATCAGCCCCAGCATTTT.